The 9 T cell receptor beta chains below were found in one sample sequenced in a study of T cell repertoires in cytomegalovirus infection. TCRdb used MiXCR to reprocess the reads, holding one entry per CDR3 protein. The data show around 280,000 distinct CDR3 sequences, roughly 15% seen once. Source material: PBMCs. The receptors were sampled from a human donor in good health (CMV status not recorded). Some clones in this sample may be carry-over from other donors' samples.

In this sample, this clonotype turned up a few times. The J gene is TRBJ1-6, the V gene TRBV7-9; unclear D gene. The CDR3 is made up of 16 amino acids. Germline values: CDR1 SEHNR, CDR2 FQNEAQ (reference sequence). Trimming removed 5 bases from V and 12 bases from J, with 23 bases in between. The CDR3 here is CASSDPTGAFGEPLHF. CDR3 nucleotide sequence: TGTGCCAGCAGCGACCCTACCGGTGCTTTCGGGGAACCCCTCCACTTT.

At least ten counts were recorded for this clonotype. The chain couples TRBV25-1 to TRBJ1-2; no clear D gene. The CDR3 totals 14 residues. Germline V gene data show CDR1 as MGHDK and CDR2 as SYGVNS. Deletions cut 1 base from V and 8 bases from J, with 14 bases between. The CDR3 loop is CASSEFGAALGYTF. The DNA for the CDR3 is TGTGCCAGCAGTGAATTCGGAGCCGCGCTAGGCTACACCTTC.

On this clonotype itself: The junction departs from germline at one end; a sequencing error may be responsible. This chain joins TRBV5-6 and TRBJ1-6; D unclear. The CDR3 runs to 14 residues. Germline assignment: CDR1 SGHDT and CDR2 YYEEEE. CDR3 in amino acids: CASSYLRLDSPFHF. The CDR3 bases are TGTGCCAGCAGCTACCTTAGGCTAGATTCACCCTTCCACTTT.

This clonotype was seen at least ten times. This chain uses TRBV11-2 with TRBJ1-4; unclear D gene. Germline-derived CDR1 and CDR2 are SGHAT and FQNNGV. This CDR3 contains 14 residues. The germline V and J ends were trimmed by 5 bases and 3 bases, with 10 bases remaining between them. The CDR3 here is CASSPSGSNEKLFF. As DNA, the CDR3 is TGTGCCAGCAGCCCCTCGGGATCTAATGAAAAACTGTTTTTT. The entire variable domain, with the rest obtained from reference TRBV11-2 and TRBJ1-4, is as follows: EAGVAQSPRYKIIEKRQSVAFWCNPISGHATLYWYQQILGQGPKLLIQFQNNGVVDDSQLPKDRFSAERLKGVDSTLKIQPAKLEDSAVYLCASSPSGSNEKLFFGSGTQLSVL.

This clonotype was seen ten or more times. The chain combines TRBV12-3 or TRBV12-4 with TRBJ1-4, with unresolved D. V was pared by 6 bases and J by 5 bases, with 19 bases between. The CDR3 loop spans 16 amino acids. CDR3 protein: CASSSRRRSVNEKLFF. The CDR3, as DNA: TGTGCCAGCAGCTCACGACGCCGGTCTGTAAATGAAAAACTGTTTTTT.

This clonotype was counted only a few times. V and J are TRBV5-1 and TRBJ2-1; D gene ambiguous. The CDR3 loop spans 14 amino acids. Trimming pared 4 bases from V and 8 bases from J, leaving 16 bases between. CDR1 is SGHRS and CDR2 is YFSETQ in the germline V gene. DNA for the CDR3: TGCGCCAGCAGCGAGACTGCCCCCGGGCATGAGCAGTTCTTC. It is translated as CASSETAPGHEQFF.

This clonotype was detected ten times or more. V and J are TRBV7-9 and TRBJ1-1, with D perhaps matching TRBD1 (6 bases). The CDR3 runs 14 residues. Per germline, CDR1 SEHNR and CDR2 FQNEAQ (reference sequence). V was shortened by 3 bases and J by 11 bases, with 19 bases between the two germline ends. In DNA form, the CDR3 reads TGTGCCAGCAGCTTTTGGGGGGCGGAAGAGGATGCTTTCTTT. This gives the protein CASSFWGAEEDAFF. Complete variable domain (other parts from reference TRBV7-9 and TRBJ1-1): DTGVSQNPRHKITKRGQNVTFRCDPISEHNRLYWYRQTLGQGPEFLTYFQNEAQLEKSRLLSDRFSAERPKGSFSTLEIQRTEQGDSAMYLCASSFWGAEEDAFFGQGTRLTVV.

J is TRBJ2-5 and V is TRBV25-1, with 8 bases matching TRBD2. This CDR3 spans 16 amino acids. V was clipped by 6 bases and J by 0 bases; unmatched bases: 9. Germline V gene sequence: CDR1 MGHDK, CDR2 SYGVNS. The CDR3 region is CASRKGVAGNQETQYF. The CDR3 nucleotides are TGTGCCAGCAGAAAGGGAGTAGCGGGGAACCAAGAGACCCAGTACTTC.

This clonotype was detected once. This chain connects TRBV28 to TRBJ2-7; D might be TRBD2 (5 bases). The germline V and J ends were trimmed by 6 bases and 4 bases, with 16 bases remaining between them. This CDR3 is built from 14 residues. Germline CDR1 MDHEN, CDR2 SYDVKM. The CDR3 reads CASSQTRRTYEQYF. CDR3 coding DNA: TGTGCCAGCAGCCAGACAAGGCGGACTTACGAGCAGTACTTC.